The text below deals with one T cell receptor beta chain. What this receptor recognizes is not known. No base quality information exists; no much larger clone differs at one position. The data belong to a study of T cell responses to AZD1222 COVID-19 vaccine (dated by TCRdb to 2020 to 2022). Context from the whole study: AZD1222 recipients whose second dose came at about 4 weeks and those whose second dose came at about 12 weeks were combined into one group, since spike-specific TCR depth and breadth did not differ between the two schedules. TCR sequencing covered approximately 230 trial participants: some 210 given two doses of AZD1222 and around 26 given two doses of MenACWY control vaccine. Trial participants were enrolled into age subgroups of 18-55, 56-69 and 70-plus years, which contained roughly 140, 27 and 60 TCR-sequenced participants, respectively. What the study reported, not specific to this receptor: Conclusions about previously exposed vaccinees are limited because only six or seven AZD1222 recipients were SARS-CoV-2 seropositive at baseline. Reportedly, almost half of the unique spike-specific TCRs recognized epitopes lying outside the regions that are mutated in the B.1.351 and B.1.1.7 variants. After two AZD1222 doses, spike-specific TCR breadth and depth were significantly higher than at day 0 and than in MenACWY recipients. Participants were mostly white British, with more females than males. The authors suggested clonal diversity may have been underestimated. Because no day 14 peak-response samples were available, the repertoires could be characterized only after the peak T cell response. In the small 56-69-year group, the increase in depth fell short of significance, most likely because of low power. CD4 TCRs associated with the vaccine covered the entire spike protein, and the dominant responses were in regions 160-218 and 743-854.

The germline V gene (reference sequence) sets CDR1 to MNHEY and CDR2 to SMNVEV. The CDR3, from cysteine to phenylalanine, totals 15 residues. Only the CDR3 part of the read is kept: 45 bases, read in frame from the first base. For this chain, trimming is 3 bases at the V end and 8 bases at the J end, and the number of junction bases without a gene match is 7. The time point tag for this specimen amounts to: baseline before first vaccination. Samples from vaccinated people were obtained from the UK trials COV001 and COV002, which included a single-blind randomized controlled phase 2/3 trial of AZD1222 (ChAdOx1 nCoV-19) in healthy adults. For TCRbeta chain sequencing, PBMC samples from trial participants were taken at day 0 and at day 28 after the second dose. The CDR3 regions of human TCRbeta chains were analyzed by immunosequencing. Per the authors' processing: Repertoire TCRs were checked for matches against a reference library of SARS-CoV-2-specific TCRs that had been generated using the MIRA antigen-specificity platform. Breadth was defined as the fraction of unique TCRs that were SARS-CoV-2-associated. Depth was defined as the fraction of total T cells that were SARS-CoV-2-associated. Using the MIRA data, each spike-specific TCR was assigned both to the spike region to which the TCR was reactive and to a CD4 or CD8 class. Log10-transformed breadth and depth values were compared by one-way ANOVA with Sidak's multiple comparisons tests. TCRdb holds this immuneACCESS table with in-frame rearrangements only. Some clones are missing; in checked studies, unresolved V genes explain under half, and the rest has no known cause. The DNA was the basis for D and trimming; V, J and clone size are from that table. Within this sample are roughly 150,000 clones, with 92% of them counted one time only. The ten largest clonotypes hold 1.3% to 1.5% of the sample.

The sequenced sample was peripheral blood, obtained on day 0 of AZD1222 vaccination. This chain joins TRBV27 to TRBJ2-2; 9 junctional bases match TRBD2. The receptor comes from an adult in good health. The sequenced DNA is TGTGCCAGCAGTTTCGACCTAGCGGGGCGGGGGGAGCTGTTTTTT. This translates into CASSFDLAGRGELFF.